The 3 T cell receptor beta chains reported below all come from one sample, sequenced in a study of OX40 agonist ivuxolimab in advanced cancers. Generated by immunoSEQ multiplex PCR, the TCRdb table keeps only in-frame clones and is missing some. The data contain tens of thousands of clones, 88% of them singletons. The material was CD4+ or CD8+ T cells sorted from blood, obtained in a trial of the OX40 agonist ivuxolimab. Receptors originate from an adult with an advanced solid tumor such as melanoma, head and neck, liver or kidney cancer.

V and J are TRBV11-2 and TRBJ1-4; the D gene is possibly TRBD1 (5 bases). The CDR3 is made up of 17 amino acids. The ends were cut back, 1 base at V and 4 bases at J, with 16 bases in the middle. Germline CDR1 is SGHAT and CDR2 is FQNNGV. The CDR3 protein is CASSLVPSGLLNEKLFF. The CDR3 bases are TGTGCCAGCAGCTTAGTCCCCTCGGGACTCCTTAATGAAAAACTGTTTTTT.

This clone was found once. This sequence joins TRBV18 and TRBJ1-3; 7 nucleotides match TRBD1. Germline-derived CDR1 and CDR2 are KGHSH and LQKENI. The V segment lost 3 bases and the J segment 4 bases; nucleotides outside the gene matches: 9. The CDR3 spans 16 residues. The DNA of the CDR3 is TGTGCCAGCTCACCTAGACAGGGAGAAAGCGGAAACACCATATATTTT. Translating it yields CASSPRQGESGNTIYF.

This sequence joins TRBV10-1 and TRBJ1-1; tentatively, D is TRBD1 (5 bases). CDR1 and CDR2 from the germline V gene are WNHNN and SYGVQD (reference sequence). V dropped 5 bases and J dropped 4 bases, with 14 bases sitting between them. This CDR3 has 14 residues. Here the CDR3 reads CASSRTTRGTEAFF. In DNA form, the CDR3 reads TGCGCCAGCAGTAGGACAACTAGAGGCACTGAAGCTTTCTTT.